This T cell receptor (beta chain) was captured by sequencing in a study of cytomegalovirus exposure and HLA in healthy donors. Study information: Early released data had tens of millions of unique TCRs, all coming from HLA-typed donors. Study-wide results and caveats: Later findings reportedly placed an Asian-associated ancestry cluster below the roughly 700-donor mean for N-insertions. Excluded: some indistinguishable V segments such as TRBV6-2 and TRBV6-3.

The J segment lost 4 bases and the V segment lost 4 bases, leaving 15 bases of the junction unmatched. The CDR3 sequence is 18 residues long. Looked up from germline, CDR1 is MNHEY and CDR2 is SMNVEV (reference sequence). Donors likely had unrecorded immune exposures despite being nominally healthy when sampled. This clone was seen once. Its specificity is unknown. 60 Vbeta and 13 Jbeta primers were used in PCR. The table came from immunoSEQ multiplex PCR; TCRdb's copy has only in-frame clones and leaves some out. The data show roughly 200,000 clones, about four fifths seen once. The chain recombines TRBV27 with TRBJ1-4; 7 bases align to TRBD1. This TCR was sampled from a woman aged 18-29 years in good health and CMV-seronegative. Source material: PBMCs. The CDR3: CASSSRGTAGPINEKLFF. In DNA, the CDR3 is TGTGCCAGCAGTTCCCGGGGGACAGCCGGTCCCATTAATGAAAAACTGTTTTTT.